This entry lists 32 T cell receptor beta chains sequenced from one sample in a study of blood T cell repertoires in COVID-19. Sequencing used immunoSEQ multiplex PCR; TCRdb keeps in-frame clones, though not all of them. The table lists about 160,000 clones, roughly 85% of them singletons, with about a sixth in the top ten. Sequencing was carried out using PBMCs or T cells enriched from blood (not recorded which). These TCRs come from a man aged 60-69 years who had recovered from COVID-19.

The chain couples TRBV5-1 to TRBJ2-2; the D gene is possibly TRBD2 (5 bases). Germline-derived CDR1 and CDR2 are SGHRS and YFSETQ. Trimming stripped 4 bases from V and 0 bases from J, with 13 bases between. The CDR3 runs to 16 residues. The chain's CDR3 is CASSVRAISNTGELFF. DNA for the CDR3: TGCGCCAGCAGCGTGAGGGCGATTTCGAACACCGGGGAGCTGTTTTTT.

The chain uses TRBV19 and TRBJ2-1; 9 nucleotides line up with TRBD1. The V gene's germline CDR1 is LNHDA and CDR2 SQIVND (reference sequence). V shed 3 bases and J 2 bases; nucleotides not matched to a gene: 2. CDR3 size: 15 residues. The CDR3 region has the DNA TGTGCCAGTAGTATTGGGGACAGGGCCTACAATGAGCAGTTCTTC. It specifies CASSIGDRAYNEQFF. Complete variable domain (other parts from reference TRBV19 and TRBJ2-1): DGGITQSPKYLFRKEGQNVTLSCEQNLNHDAMYWYRQDPGQGLRLIYYSQIVNDFQKGDIAEGYSVSREKKESFPLTVTSAQKNPTAFYLCASSIGDRAYNEQFFGPGTRLTVL.

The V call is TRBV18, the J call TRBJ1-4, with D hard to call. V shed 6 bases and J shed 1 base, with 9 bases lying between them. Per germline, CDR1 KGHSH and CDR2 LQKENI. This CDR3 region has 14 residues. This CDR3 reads CASSPFGTNEKLFF. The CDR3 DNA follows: TGTGCCAGCTCCCCCTTCGGAACTAATGAAAAACTGTTTTTT.

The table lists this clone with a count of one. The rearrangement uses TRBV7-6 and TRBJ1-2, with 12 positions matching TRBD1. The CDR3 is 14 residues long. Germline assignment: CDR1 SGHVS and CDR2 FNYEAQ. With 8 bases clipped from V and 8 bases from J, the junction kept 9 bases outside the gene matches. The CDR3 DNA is TGTGCCAGCGCCCGGGACAGGGGGCAGAGAGGCTACACCTTC. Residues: CASARDRGQRGYTF.

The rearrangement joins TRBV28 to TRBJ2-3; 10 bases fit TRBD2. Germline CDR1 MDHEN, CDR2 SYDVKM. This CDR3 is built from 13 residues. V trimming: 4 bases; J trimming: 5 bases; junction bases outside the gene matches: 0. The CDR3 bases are TGTGCCAGCAGTTCTAGCGGGAGAGATACGCAGTATTTT. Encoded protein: CASSSSGRDTQYF.

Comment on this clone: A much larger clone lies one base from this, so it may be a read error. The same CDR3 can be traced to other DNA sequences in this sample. The CDR3 reads CASSSTVNTEAFF. As DNA, the CDR3 is TGTGCCAGCAGCTCGACAGTGAACACTGAAGCTTTCTTT. The rearrangement uses TRBV7-3 and TRBJ1-1; D possibly corresponds to TRBD1 (5 bases). V dropped 4 bases and J dropped 0 bases, with 6 bases sitting between them. Germline-derived CDR1 and CDR2 are SGHTA and FQGTGA. The CDR3 covers 13 residues.

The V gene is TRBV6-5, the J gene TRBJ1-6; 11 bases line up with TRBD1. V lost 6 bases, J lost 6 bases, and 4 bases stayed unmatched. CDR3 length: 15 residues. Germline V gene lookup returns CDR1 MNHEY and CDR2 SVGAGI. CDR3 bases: TGTGCCAGCAGGAGGGACAGGGGGACTAATTCACCCCTCCACTTT. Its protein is CASRRDRGTNSPLHF.

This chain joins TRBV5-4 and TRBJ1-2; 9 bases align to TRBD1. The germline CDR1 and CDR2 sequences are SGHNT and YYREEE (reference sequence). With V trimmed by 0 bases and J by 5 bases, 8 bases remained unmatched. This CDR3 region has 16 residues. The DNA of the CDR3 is TGTGCCAGCAGCTTGGGTGGGACAGGGTTAAGTTATGGCTACACCTTC. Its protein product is CASSLGGTGLSYGYTF.

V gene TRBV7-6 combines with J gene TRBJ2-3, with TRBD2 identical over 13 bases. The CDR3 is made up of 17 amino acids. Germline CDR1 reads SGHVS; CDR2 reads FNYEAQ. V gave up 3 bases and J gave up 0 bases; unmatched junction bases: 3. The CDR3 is CASSLTSGRPSTDTQYF. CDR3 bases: TGTGCCAGCAGCTTGACTAGCGGGAGGCCTAGCACAGATACGCAGTATTTT.

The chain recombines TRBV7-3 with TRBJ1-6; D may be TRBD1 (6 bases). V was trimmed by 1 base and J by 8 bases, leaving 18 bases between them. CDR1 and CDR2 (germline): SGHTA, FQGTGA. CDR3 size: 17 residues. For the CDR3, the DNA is TGTGCCAGCAGCTTAAGACAGGCTCCCCTGGGGTATTCACCCCTCCACTTT. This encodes CASSLRQAPLGYSPLHF.

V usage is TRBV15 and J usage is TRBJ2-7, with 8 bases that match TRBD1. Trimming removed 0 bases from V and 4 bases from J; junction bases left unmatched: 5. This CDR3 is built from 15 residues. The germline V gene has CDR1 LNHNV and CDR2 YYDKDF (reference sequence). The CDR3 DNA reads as TGTGCCACCAGCAGAGATCCTGGACAGGGATACGAGCAGTACTTC. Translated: CATSRDPGQGYEQYF. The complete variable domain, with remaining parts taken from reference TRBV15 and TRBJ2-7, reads DAMVIQNPRYQVTQFGKPVTLSCSQTLNHNVMYWYQQKSSQAPKLLFHYYDKDFNNEADTPDNFQSRRPNTSFCFLDIRSPGLGDTAMYLCATSRDPGQGYEQYFGPGTRLTVT.

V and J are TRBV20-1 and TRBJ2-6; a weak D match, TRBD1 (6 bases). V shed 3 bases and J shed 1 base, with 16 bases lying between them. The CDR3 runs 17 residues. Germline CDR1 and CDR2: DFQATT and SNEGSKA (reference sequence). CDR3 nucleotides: TGCAGTGCTAGTGGACAGCCCTCGGGTTCTGGGGCCAACGTCCTGACTTTC. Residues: CSASGQPSGSGANVLTF.

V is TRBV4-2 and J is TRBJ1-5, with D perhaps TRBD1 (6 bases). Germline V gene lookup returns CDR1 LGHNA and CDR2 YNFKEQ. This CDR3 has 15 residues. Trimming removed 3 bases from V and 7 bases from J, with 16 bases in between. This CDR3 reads CASSQSRQVGQPQHF. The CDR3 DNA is TGTGCCAGCAGCCAGAGCCGACAGGTGGGCCAGCCCCAGCATTTT.

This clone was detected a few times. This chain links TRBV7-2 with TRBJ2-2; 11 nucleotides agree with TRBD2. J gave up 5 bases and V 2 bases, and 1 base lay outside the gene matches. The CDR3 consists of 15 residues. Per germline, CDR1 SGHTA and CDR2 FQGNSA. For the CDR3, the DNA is TGTGCCAGCAGCTTACGGACTAGCGGGACCGGGGAGCTGTTTTTT. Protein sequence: CASSLRTSGTGELFF.

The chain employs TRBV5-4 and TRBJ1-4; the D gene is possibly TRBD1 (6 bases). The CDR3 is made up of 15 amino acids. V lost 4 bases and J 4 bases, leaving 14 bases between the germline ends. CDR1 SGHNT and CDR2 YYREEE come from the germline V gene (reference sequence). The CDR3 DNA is TGTGCCAGCAGCCGTGGACAGACTATTAATGAAAAACTGTTTTTT. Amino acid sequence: CASSRGQTINEKLFF.

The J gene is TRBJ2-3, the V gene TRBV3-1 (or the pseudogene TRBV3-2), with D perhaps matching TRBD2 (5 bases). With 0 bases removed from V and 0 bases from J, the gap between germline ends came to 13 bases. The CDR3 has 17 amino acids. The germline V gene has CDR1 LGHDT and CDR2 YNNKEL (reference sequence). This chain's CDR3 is CASSQDMADSSTDTQYF. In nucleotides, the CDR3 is TGTGCCAGCAGCCAAGACATGGCGGACTCTAGCACAGATACGCAGTATTTT.

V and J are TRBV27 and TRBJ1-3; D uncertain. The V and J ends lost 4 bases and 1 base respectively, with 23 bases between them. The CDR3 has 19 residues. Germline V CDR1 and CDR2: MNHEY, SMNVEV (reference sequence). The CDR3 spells CASSSSGPYPTESGNTIYF. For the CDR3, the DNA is TGTGCCAGCAGTTCCAGCGGGCCCTACCCGACCGAGTCTGGAAACACCATATATTTT.

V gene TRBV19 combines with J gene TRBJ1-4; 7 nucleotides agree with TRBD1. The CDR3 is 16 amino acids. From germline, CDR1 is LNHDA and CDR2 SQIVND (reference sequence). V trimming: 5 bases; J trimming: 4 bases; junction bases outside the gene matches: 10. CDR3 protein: CASSAGKGARNEKLFF. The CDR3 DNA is TGTGCCAGTAGTGCGGGGAAGGGGGCACGTAATGAAAAACTGTTTTTT. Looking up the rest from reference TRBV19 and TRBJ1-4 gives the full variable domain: DGGITQSPKYLFRKEGQNVTLSCEQNLNHDAMYWYRQDPGQGLRLIYYSQIVNDFQKGDIAEGYSVSREKKESFPLTVTSAQKNPTAFYLCASSAGKGARNEKLFFGSGTQLSVL.

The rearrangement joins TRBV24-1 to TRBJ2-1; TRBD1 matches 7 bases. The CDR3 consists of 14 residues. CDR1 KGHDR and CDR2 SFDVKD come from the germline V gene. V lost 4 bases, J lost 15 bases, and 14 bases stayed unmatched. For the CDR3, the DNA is TGTGCCACCAGTGACAGAGACAGGGCTTGGAGGTGGTTCTTC. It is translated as CATSDRDRAWRWFF.

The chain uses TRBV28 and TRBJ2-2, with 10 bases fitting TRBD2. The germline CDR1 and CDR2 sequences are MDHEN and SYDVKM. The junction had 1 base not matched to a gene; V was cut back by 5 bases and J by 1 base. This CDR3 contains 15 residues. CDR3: CASSRTSGNTGELFF. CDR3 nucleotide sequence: TGTGCCAGCAGTCGGACTAGCGGGAACACCGGGGAGCTGTTTTTT.

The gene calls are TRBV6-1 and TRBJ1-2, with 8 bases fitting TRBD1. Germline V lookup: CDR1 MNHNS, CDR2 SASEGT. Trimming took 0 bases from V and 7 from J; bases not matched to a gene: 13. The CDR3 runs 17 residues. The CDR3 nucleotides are TGTGCCAGCAGTGAAGCAACAGGGGGAATTAATCTCTCTGGCTACACCTTC. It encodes CASSEATGGINLSGYTF.

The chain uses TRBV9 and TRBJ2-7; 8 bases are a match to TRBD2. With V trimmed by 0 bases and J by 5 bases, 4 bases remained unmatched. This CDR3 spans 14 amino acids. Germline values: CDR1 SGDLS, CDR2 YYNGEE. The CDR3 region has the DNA TGTGCCAGCAGCGTAGCAGCGGGAGTCCACGAGCAGTACTTC. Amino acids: CASSVAAGVHEQYF.

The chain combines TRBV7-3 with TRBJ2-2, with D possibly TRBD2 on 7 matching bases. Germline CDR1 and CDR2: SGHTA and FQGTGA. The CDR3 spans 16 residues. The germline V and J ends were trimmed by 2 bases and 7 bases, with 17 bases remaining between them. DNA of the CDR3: TGTGCCAGCAGCTTAGATGCGGGGGCCCCCGGCGGGGAGCTGTTTTTT. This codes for CASSLDAGAPGGELFF.

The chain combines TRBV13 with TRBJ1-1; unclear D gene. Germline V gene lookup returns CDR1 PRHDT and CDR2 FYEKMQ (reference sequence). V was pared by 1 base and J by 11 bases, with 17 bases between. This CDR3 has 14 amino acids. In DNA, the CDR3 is TGTGCCAGCAGCTTAGATTGGGTGAGGGAGCGGGCTTTCTTT. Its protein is CASSLDWVRERAFF.

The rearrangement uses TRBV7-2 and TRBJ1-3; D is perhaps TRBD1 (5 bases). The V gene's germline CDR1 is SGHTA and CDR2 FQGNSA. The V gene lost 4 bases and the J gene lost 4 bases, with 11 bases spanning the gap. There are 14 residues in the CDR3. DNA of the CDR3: TGTGCCAGCAGCTCTATACAGGCCGGAAACACCATATATTTT. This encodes CASSSIQAGNTIYF. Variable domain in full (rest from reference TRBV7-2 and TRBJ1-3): GAGVSQSPSNKVTEKGKDVELRCDPISGHTALYWYRQSLGQGLEFLIYFQGNSAPDKSGLPSDRFSAERTGGSVSTLTIQRTQQEDSAVYLCASSSIQAGNTIYFGEGSWLTVV.

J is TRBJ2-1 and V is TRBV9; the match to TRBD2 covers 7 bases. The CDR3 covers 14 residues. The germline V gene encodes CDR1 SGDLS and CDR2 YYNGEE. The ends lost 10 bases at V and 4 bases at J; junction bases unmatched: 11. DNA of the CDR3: TGTGCCTCCTCCGCGGGGGACCCTTACAATGAGCAGTTCTTC. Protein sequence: CASSAGDPYNEQFF.

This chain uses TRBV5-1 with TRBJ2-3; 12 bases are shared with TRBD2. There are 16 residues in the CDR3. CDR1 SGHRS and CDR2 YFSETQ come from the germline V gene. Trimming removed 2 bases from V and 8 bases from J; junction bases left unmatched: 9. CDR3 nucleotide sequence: TGCGCCAGCAGCTTCGACCCGACTAGCGGGAGTCGTACGCAGTATTTT. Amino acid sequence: CASSFDPTSGSRTQYF.

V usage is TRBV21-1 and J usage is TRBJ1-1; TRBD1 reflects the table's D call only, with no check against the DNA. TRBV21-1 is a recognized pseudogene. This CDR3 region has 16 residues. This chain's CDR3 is CASREFIDTIRTEAFF. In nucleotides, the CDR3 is TGTGCCAGCAGGGAATTTATAGACACAATTCGCACTGAAGCTTTCTTT.

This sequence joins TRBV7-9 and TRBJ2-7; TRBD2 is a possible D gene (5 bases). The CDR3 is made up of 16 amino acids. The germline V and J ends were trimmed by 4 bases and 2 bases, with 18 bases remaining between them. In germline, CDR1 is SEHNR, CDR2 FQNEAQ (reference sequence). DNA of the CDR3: TGTGCCAGCAGCTCAGGCATGGGAGAGGGAGCCTACGAGCAGTACTTC. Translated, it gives CASSSGMGEGAYEQYF.

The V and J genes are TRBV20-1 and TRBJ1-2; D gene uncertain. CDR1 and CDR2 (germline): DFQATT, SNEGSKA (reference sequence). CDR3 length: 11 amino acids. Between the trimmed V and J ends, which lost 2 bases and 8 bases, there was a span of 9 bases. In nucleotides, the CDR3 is TGCAGTGCTAGAAACAGAAAAGGCTACACCTTC. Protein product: CSARNRKGYTF.

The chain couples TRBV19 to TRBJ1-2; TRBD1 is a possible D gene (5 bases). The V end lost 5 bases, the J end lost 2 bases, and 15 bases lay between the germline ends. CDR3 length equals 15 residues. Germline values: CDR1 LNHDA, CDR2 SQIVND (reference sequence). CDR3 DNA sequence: TGTGCCAGTAGTCCCACCCGACAGTCGAACTATGGCTACACCTTC. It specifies CASSPTRQSNYGYTF.

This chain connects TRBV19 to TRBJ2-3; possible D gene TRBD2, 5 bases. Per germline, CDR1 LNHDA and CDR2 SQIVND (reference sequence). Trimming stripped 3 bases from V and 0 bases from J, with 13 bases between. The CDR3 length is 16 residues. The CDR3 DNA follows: TGTGCCAGTAGTATTCGGCTAGCAGGAAGCACAGATACGCAGTATTTT. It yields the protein CASSIRLAGSTDTQYF.